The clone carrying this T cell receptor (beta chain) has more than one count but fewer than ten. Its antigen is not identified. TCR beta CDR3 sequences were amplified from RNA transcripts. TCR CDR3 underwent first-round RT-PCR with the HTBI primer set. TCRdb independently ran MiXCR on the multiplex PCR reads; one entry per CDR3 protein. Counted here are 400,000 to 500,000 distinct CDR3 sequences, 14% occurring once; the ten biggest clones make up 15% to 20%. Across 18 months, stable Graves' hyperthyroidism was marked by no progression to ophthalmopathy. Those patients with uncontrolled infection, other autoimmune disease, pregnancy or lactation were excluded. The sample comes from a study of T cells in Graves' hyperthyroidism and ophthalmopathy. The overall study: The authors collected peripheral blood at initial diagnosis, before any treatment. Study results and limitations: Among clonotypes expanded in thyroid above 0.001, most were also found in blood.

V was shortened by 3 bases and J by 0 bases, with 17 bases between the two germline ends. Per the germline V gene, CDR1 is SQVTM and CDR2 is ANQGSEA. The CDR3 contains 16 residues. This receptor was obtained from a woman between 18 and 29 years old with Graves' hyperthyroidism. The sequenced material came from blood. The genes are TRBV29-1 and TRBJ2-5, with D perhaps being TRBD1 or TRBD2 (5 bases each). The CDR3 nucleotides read TGCAGCGTTGATGGGGTCAGGGACCCGGACCAAGAGACCCAGTACTTC. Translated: CSVDGVRDPDQETQYF.